This entry lists 27 T cell receptor beta chains sequenced from one sample in a study of response to subunit inactivated influenza vaccine. TCRdb recomputed calls from the RT-PCR reads with MiXCR, one row per CDR3 protein. The sample gives about 160,000 distinct CDR3 sequences, about a tenth of which show up once; about an eighth is in the top ten. Specimen: non-naive T cells sorted from PBMCs, collected roughly 6 weeks after vaccination. These receptors came from a man aged 45-60 years who received an inactivated influenza vaccine.

This chain joins TRBV6-2 or TRBV6-3 and TRBJ2-6; D might be TRBD2 (5 bases). This CDR3 has 17 amino acids. Trimming pared 2 bases from V and 0 bases from J, leaving 11 bases between. Looked up from germline, CDR1 is MNHEY and CDR2 is SVGEGT. CDR3 protein: CASSYPGYRSGANVLTF. The DNA of the CDR3 is TGTGCCAGCAGTTACCCGGGGTACCGCTCTGGGGCCAACGTCCTGACTTTC.

This clonotype was detected many times. The V and J genes are TRBV14 and TRBJ2-1; 11 bases align to TRBD2. CDR1 SGHDN and CDR2 FVKESK come from the germline V gene. After removal of 0 bases from V and 9 bases from J, the junction contained 4 bases not matched to a gene. The CDR3 is 15 amino acids. The CDR3 spells CASSQDSGRALEQFF. DNA for the CDR3: TGTGCCAGCAGCCAAGATAGCGGGAGGGCCCTTGAGCAGTTCTTC.

Many counts were recorded for this clonotype. The rearrangement links TRBV6-5 to TRBJ2-7; D remains ambiguous. V was trimmed by 2 bases and J by 0 bases, leaving 8 bases between them. CDR3 length: 14 amino acids. The germline gives CDR1 MNHEY, CDR2 SVGAGI. The CDR3 DNA reads as TGTGCCAGCAGTTACGTAGACGGCTCCTACGAGCAGTACTTC. Translated, it gives CASSYVDGSYEQYF.

The CDR3 reads CASSLVRDRGFREQYF. The CDR3, as DNA: TGTGCCAGCAGCTTAGTCCGAGACAGGGGCTTTCGGGAGCAGTACTTC. The V and J genes are TRBV11-2 and TRBJ2-7, with 8 bases aligning to TRBD1. V lost 1 base and J lost 7; bases outside the gene matches: 12. The CDR3 sequence is 16 residues long. Germline V gives CDR1 SGHAT, CDR2 FQNNGV. Using reference TRBV11-2 and TRBJ2-7 for the parts outside the CDR3, the full variable domain is EAGVAQSPRYKIIEKRQSVAFWCNPISGHATLYWYQQILGQGPKLLIQFQNNGVVDDSQLPKDRFSAERLKGVDSTLKIQPAKLEDSAVYLCASSLVRDRGFREQYFGPGTRLTVT.

This clonotype has a handful of counts. This chain uses TRBV20-1 with TRBJ2-3, with D perhaps matching TRBD1 or TRBD2 (5 bases each). Deletions cut 0 bases from V and 2 bases from J, with 18 bases between. The CDR3 consists of 17 residues. In germline, CDR1 is DFQATT, CDR2 SNEGSKA (reference sequence). The CDR3 nucleotides are TGCAGTGCTAGAGATCTTGTAAGGGCCGGGACCACAGATACGCAGTATTTT. This codes for CSARDLVRAGTTDTQYF.

This clonotype was counted between two and nine times. This rearrangement joins TRBV28 to TRBJ1-3; D not resolved. The CDR3 has 13 residues. The germline V gene encodes CDR1 MDHEN and CDR2 SYDVKM. Trimming took off 3 bases at V and 0 bases at J, with 3 bases between the two ends. The CDR3 bases are TGTGCCAGCAGTTTCCTCTCTGGAAACACCATATATTTT. It is translated as CASSFLSGNTIYF.

This clonotype was observed a few times. The chain recombines TRBV20-1 with TRBJ2-3, with 8 bases lining up with TRBD1. In germline, CDR1 is DFQATT, CDR2 SNEGSKA (reference sequence). The CDR3 extends over 14 amino acids. Unmatched junction bases numbered 10, after V lost 4 bases and J lost 7 bases. The CDR3 DNA follows: TGCAGTGCTATTGACAGGGGTAGGCTAAATACGCAGTATTTT. The encoded protein is CSAIDRGRLNTQYF.

This sequence joins TRBV6-1 and TRBJ1-4; TRBD1 aligns across 7 bases. Germline CDR1 MNHNS, CDR2 SASEGT. There are 15 residues in the CDR3. V dropped 3 bases and J dropped 2; count of bases not matched to a gene: 3. Here the CDR3 DNA reads TGTGCCAGCAGTGACCCGGGACAGACTAATGAAAAACTGTTTTTT. This sequence encodes CASSDPGQTNEKLFF.

This clonotype came up a few times. The V gene is TRBV20-1, the J gene TRBJ2-1; D unresolved. Germline values: CDR1 DFQATT, CDR2 SNEGSKA (reference sequence). Deletions cut 5 bases from V and 7 bases from J, with 12 bases between. There are 12 residues in the CDR3. CDR3 amino acids: CSALEFGNEQFF. The CDR3 nucleotides are TGCAGTGCTCTAGAGTTTGGTAATGAGCAGTTCTTC.

This chain's CDR3 is CASSVGTGALSGANVLTF. In DNA, the CDR3 is TGTGCCAGCAGCGTAGGGACAGGGGCCCTCTCTGGGGCCAACGTCCTGACTTTC. The V gene is TRBV9, the J gene TRBJ2-6, with 9 nucleotides matching TRBD1. CDR3 length: 18 residues. The germline gives CDR1 SGDLS, CDR2 YYNGEE. With 0 bases clipped from V and 0 bases from J, the junction kept 4 bases outside the gene matches.

The sample holds a few counts of this clonotype. J is TRBJ1-4 and V is TRBV15, with D possibly being TRBD1 (5 bases). V shed 0 bases and J shed 4 bases, with 15 bases lying between them. The length of the CDR3 is 17 residues. Looked up from germline, CDR1 is LNHNV and CDR2 is YYDKDF (reference sequence). The CDR3 DNA reads as TGTGCCACCAGCAGAGATCGCACGGGGCTTAGTAATGAAAAACTGTTTTTT. This gives the protein CATSRDRTGLSNEKLFF.

This clonotype was seen more than once but under ten times. The chain joins TRBV5-1 to TRBJ2-7, with 9 bases fitting TRBD1. With V trimmed by 0 bases and J by 5 bases, 12 bases remained unmatched. Germline CDR1 SGHRS, CDR2 YFSETQ. The CDR3 has 17 amino acids. As DNA, the CDR3 is TGCGCCAGCAGCTTGGCCGTGTTAAGGACAGGGGACAACGAGCAGTACTTC. As protein: CASSLAVLRTGDNEQYF.

The table lists this clonotype with many counts. V and J are TRBV7-2 and TRBJ2-4; D may be TRBD1 (6 bases). V was shortened by 4 bases and J by 6 bases, with 13 bases between the two germline ends. This CDR3 region has 14 residues. The germline V gene has CDR1 SGHTA and CDR2 FQGNSA. The CDR3 here is CASSSIDRPNIQYF. The DNA of the CDR3 is TGTGCCAGCAGCTCGATCGACAGGCCAAACATTCAGTACTTC.

This clonotype was seen ten or more times. The chain employs TRBV24-1 and TRBJ2-1, with 8 bases matching TRBD2. The germline V gene has CDR1 KGHDR and CDR2 SFDVKD. The junction had 8 bases not matched to a gene; V was cut back by 1 base and J by 7 bases. This CDR3 region has 16 residues. The CDR3 nucleotides read TGTGCCACCAGTGATTTTTCGGGGGGGTCTTTGAATGAGCAGTTCTTC. It specifies CATSDFSGGSLNEQFF.

This clonotype has ten or more counts. The V and J genes are TRBV29-1 and TRBJ2-7; 14 bases align to TRBD2. The V segment lost 1 base and the J segment 3 bases; nucleotides outside the gene matches: 8. Looked up from germline, CDR1 is SQVTM and CDR2 is ANQGSEA. This CDR3 spans 17 amino acids. The CDR3 sequence is CSVEGGGLAGGIYEQYF. CDR3 DNA sequence: TGCAGCGTTGAAGGAGGCGGACTAGCGGGAGGAATCTACGAGCAGTACTTC.

The chain links TRBV2 to TRBJ2-5; 9 bases are a match to TRBD1. CDR3 length: 13 amino acids. V lost 7 bases, J lost 4 bases, and 4 bases stayed unmatched. Looked up from germline, CDR1 is SNHLY and CDR2 is FYNNEI. CDR3 residues: CASITDRGETQYF. The CDR3, as DNA: TGTGCCAGCATTACGGACAGGGGAGAGACCCAGTACTTC.

This clonotype was detected only a few times. This chain joins TRBV18 and TRBJ2-1; D remains unclear. This CDR3 has 16 residues. Germline values: CDR1 KGHSH, CDR2 LQKENI. Trimming removed 0 bases at V and 0 bases at J, with 9 bases between. The CDR3 region is CASSPPSSSSYNEQFF. In nucleotides, the CDR3 is TGTGCCAGCTCACCACCCAGCTCGAGCTCCTACAATGAGCAGTTCTTC.

This clonotype has just a few counts. CDR3 nucleotides: TGTGCCAGCAGGGATCCGGGACTAGCGGGATACGAGCAGTACTTC. Its translation is CASRDPGLAGYEQYF. The gene calls are TRBV2 and TRBJ2-7; 13 bases agree with TRBD2. With V trimmed by 6 bases and J by 4 bases, 6 bases remained unmatched. The germline V gene has CDR1 SNHLY and CDR2 FYNNEI. The CDR3 has 15 residues.

This clonotype was recorded many times. V and J are TRBV12-3 or TRBV12-4 and TRBJ1-5; no definite D call. The V end lost 3 bases, the J end lost 6 bases, and 15 bases lay between the germline ends. This CDR3 is 15 amino acids long. The chain's CDR3 is CASSFRPPGSQPQHF. The CDR3 DNA reads as TGTGCCAGCAGTTTTAGGCCTCCGGGGAGTCAGCCCCAGCATTTT.

Only a few counts were recorded for this clonotype. Here the CDR3 reads CASSSTGTYNSPLHF. CDR3 DNA sequence: TGTGCCAGCAGTTCAACAGGGACCTATAATTCACCCCTCCACTTT. V is TRBV28 and J is TRBJ1-6; a possible D gene is TRBD1 (6 bases). V was pared by 4 bases and J by 2 bases, with 9 bases between. This CDR3 contains 15 residues. Germline assignment: CDR1 MDHEN and CDR2 SYDVKM. The variable domain in full, completed from reference TRBV28 and TRBJ1-6, reads DVKVTQSSRYLVKRTGEKVFLECVQDMDHENMFWYRQDPGLGLRLIYFSYDVKMKEKGDIPEGYSVSREKKERFSLILESASTNQTSMYLCASSSTGTYNSPLHFGNGTRLTVT.

This clonotype was counted at least ten times. The chain has TRBV19 and TRBJ2-1; TRBD1 matches at 9 bases. The CDR3 consists of 15 residues. V was pared by 5 bases and J by 4 bases, with 6 bases of the junction left unmatched. The germline CDR1 and CDR2 sequences are LNHDA and SQIVND (reference sequence). CDR3 sequence: CASSYGTGIYNEQFF. The CDR3 DNA is TGTGCCAGTAGTTATGGGACAGGGATTTACAATGAGCAGTTCTTC.

This clonotype has at least ten counts. V gene TRBV12-3 or TRBV12-4 combines with J gene TRBJ2-1, with 8 bases aligning to TRBD2. With 3 bases clipped from V and 9 bases from J, the junction kept 10 bases outside the gene matches. The CDR3 runs 15 residues. CDR3 nucleotide sequence: TGTGCCAGCAGTTTGTCGGGGGGGGGATATTCTGAGCAGTTCTTC. Residues: CASSLSGGGYSEQFF.

This chain uses TRBV11-2 with TRBJ1-1; a possible D gene is TRBD1 (6 bases). The CDR3 spans 12 residues. Looked up from germline, CDR1 is SGHAT and CDR2 is FQNNGV. Trimming pared 6 bases from V and 5 bases from J, leaving 10 bases between. In DNA, the CDR3 is TGTGCCAGCAGTACACAGGGAACTGAAGCTTTCTTT. This codes for CASSTQGTEAFF. The complete variable domain, with remaining parts taken from reference TRBV11-2 and TRBJ1-1, reads EAGVAQSPRYKIIEKRQSVAFWCNPISGHATLYWYQQILGQGPKLLIQFQNNGVVDDSQLPKDRFSAERLKGVDSTLKIQPAKLEDSAVYLCASSTQGTEAFFGQGTRLTVV.

In its sample, this clonotype was seen a few times. The chain is built from TRBV3-1 and TRBJ2-7; the D gene could be TRBD1 or TRBD2 (5 bases each). This CDR3 comprises 12 residues. V was shortened by 6 bases and J by 7 bases, with 13 bases between the two germline ends. Germline V gene data show CDR1 as LGHDT and CDR2 as YNNKEL (reference sequence). This CDR3 reads CASRGPGGEQYF. The CDR3 DNA follows: TGTGCCAGCAGGGGACCCGGTGGGGAGCAGTACTTC.

This clonotype was recorded a few times. The rearrangement links TRBV11-2 to TRBJ2-7; D is unresolved. Per the germline V gene, CDR1 is SGHAT and CDR2 is FQNNGV. Deletions cut 5 bases from V and 2 bases from J, with 13 bases between. This CDR3 contains 14 residues. The CDR3 bases are TGTGCCAGCAGCCGGCCCCGCATGCCCTACGAGCAGTACTTC. Translating gives CASSRPRMPYEQYF.

CDR3 region: CSAQPIAGGYNEQFF. As DNA, the CDR3 is TGCAGTGCCCAACCAATAGCGGGGGGCTACAATGAGCAGTTCTTC. The chain carries TRBV20-1 and TRBJ2-1, with TRBD2 matching over 10 bases. This CDR3 comprises 15 residues. The V segment lost 6 bases and the J segment 3 bases; nucleotides outside the gene matches: 8. Germline V gene lookup returns CDR1 DFQATT and CDR2 SNEGSKA (reference sequence).

This clonotype was recorded a few times. The chain combines TRBV20-1 with TRBJ2-7; D may correspond to TRBD1 or TRBD2 (6 bases each). The V gene lost 6 bases and the J gene lost 3 bases, with 12 bases spanning the gap. The CDR3 covers 12 residues. The V gene's germline CDR1 is DFQATT and CDR2 SNEGSKA (reference sequence). In nucleotides, the CDR3 is TGCAGTGCGGGGGGCCCCAGCTACGAGCAGTACTTC. As protein: CSAGGPSYEQYF.